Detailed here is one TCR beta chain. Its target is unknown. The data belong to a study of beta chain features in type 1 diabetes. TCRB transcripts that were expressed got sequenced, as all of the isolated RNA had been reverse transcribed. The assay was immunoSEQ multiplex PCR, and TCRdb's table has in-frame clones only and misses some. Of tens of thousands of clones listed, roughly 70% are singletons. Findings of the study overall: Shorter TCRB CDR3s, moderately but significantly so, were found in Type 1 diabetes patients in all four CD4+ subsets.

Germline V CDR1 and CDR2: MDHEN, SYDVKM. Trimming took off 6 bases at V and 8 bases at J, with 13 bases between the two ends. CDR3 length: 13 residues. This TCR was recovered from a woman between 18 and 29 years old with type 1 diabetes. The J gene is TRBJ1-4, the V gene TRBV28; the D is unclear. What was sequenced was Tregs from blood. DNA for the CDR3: TGTGCCAGCAGCACCCCGAATGGCGAAAAACTGTTTTTT. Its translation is CASSTPNGEKLFF.